The 17 T cell receptor beta chains below were found in one sample sequenced in a study of blood T cell repertoires in COVID-19. The assay was immunoSEQ multiplex PCR, and TCRdb's table has in-frame clones only and misses some. The table has approximately 110,000 clones, about 75% seen once; the top ten hold about 5.9%. Sequencing input: peripheral blood. These receptors were taken from an older man with acute or convalescent COVID-19.

The chain is built from TRBV15 and TRBJ2-1; 8 bases align to TRBD1. Germline lookup yields CDR1 LNHNV and CDR2 YYDKDF (reference sequence). Trimming cost V 1 base and J 10 bases; bases outside gene matches: 9. The CDR3 covers 15 residues. The CDR3 is CATSRVGQGIKEQFF. CDR3 coding DNA: TGTGCCACCAGCAGAGTTGGACAGGGAATTAAGGAGCAGTTCTTC.

The V and J genes are TRBV30 and TRBJ1-3, with TRBD1 identical over 9 bases. This CDR3 has 17 amino acids. Germline loops: CDR1 GTSNPN, CDR2 SVGIG (reference sequence). V shed 2 bases, J shed 0 bases, and the junction held 8 bases outside the gene matches. The CDR3 region has the DNA TGTGCCTGGAGTCCGGACAGGGGATCGGGCTCTGGAAACACCATATATTTT. Residues: CAWSPDRGSGSGNTIYF.

CDR3 sequence reads: CASSHSPPRGNYNEQFF. CDR3 sequence (DNA): TGTGCCAGCAGCCACTCACCACCCCGGGGGAATTACAATGAGCAGTTCTTC. The chain uses TRBV14 and TRBJ2-1, with D possibly TRBD2 on 6 matching bases. Germline-derived CDR1 and CDR2 are SGHDN and FVKESK. The ends were cut back, 3 bases at V and 4 bases at J, with 19 bases in the middle. This CDR3 spans 17 amino acids.

The chain has TRBV29-1 and TRBJ2-1; perhaps TRBD1 as D (6 bases). Trimming stripped 6 bases from V and 6 bases from J, with 15 bases between. Per germline, CDR1 SQVTM and CDR2 ANQGSEA. The CDR3 has 13 residues. CDR3 DNA: TGCAGCGTAAACGGGGTAGGGGGCAATGAGCAGTTCTTC. Translating gives CSVNGVGGNEQFF.

The V and J genes are TRBV7-2 and TRBJ2-7; D is possibly TRBD2 (5 bases). Germline-derived CDR1 and CDR2 are SGHTA and FQGNSA. This CDR3 is built from 16 residues. Trimming took 4 bases from V and 4 from J, leaving 20 bases between them. The CDR3 reads CASSSQSGRGLYEQYF. The DNA of the CDR3 is TGTGCCAGCAGCTCTCAAAGCGGAAGAGGATTATACGAGCAGTACTTC. The variable domain in full, with the rest retrieved from reference TRBV7-2 and TRBJ2-7, is GAGVSQSPSNKVTEKGKDVELRCDPISGHTALYWYRQSLGQGLEFLIYFQGNSAPDKSGLPSDRFSAERTGGSVSTLTIQRTQQEDSAVYLCASSSQSGRGLYEQYFGPGTRLTVT.

The CDR3 DNA sequence: TGTGCCAGCAGCGGACTGGACGGTCCTTCACCCCAGTACTTC. Translating it yields CASSGLDGPSPQYF. This sequence joins TRBV5-6 and TRBJ2-7; weak D call: TRBD2 (5 bases). CDR3 length equals 14 residues. V was cut by 4 bases and J by 10 bases, with 21 bases left in between. Germline V gene lookup returns CDR1 SGHDT and CDR2 YYEEEE. Together with reference TRBV5-6 and TRBJ2-7, the CDR3 gives the full variable domain: DAGVTQSPTHLIKTRGQQVTLRCSPKSGHDTVSWYQQALGQGPQFIFQYYEEEERQRGNFPDRFSGHQFPNYSSELNVNALLLGDSALYLCASSGLDGPSPQYFGPGTRLTVT.

The genes are TRBV5-6 and TRBJ1-2; 9 nucleotides align to TRBD1. V was clipped by 3 bases and J by 5 bases; unmatched bases: 8. CDR1 and CDR2 from the germline V gene are SGHDT and YYEEEE. The length of the CDR3 is 15 residues. For the CDR3, the DNA is TGTGCCAGCAGCTGGCCGGGACAGGGACGATATGGCTACACCTTC. Residues: CASSWPGQGRYGYTF.

The rearrangement joins TRBV7-9 to TRBJ2-1, with D perhaps TRBD2 (5 bases). The CDR3 length is 16 residues. The V gene lost 6 bases and the J gene lost 7 bases, with 22 bases spanning the gap. CDR1 is SEHNR and CDR2 is FQNEAQ in the germline V gene (reference sequence). The CDR3 sequence: CASRGGSQPSRNEQFF. The CDR3 coding sequence is TGTGCCAGCAGAGGCGGGTCCCAACCTTCTAGGAATGAGCAGTTCTTC. The full variable domain, rest sourced from reference TRBV7-9 and TRBJ2-1, is DTGVSQNPRHKITKRGQNVTFRCDPISEHNRLYWYRQTLGQGPEFLTYFQNEAQLEKSRLLSDRFSAERPKGSFSTLEIQRTEQGDSAMYLCASRGGSQPSRNEQFFGPGTRLTVL.

The chain carries TRBV5-5 and TRBJ2-6, with D tentatively TRBD1 (5 bases). Trimming cost V 5 bases and J 0 bases, with 9 bases left between them. This CDR3 has 15 residues. CDR1 is SGHKS, CDR2 YYEKEE, per germline (reference sequence). This CDR3 reads CASSTDSSGANVLTF. The CDR3 DNA reads TGTGCCAGCAGTACTGACAGCTCTGGGGCCAACGTCCTGACTTTC.

The chain carries TRBV6-6 and TRBJ2-1, with D possibly TRBD2 on 5 matching bases. The CDR3 length is 14 residues. Per the germline V gene, CDR1 is MNHNY and CDR2 is SVGAGI (reference sequence). Trimming removed 8 bases from V and 7 bases from J, with 18 bases in between. The CDR3 is CASRPSRSGNEQFF. The CDR3, as DNA: TGTGCCAGCCGGCCGAGCCGATCGGGGAATGAGCAGTTCTTC.

The V call is TRBV5-5, the J call TRBJ1-6; 7 nucleotides line up with TRBD1. The CDR3 consists of 14 residues. CDR1 and CDR2 from the germline V gene are SGHKS and YYEKEE (reference sequence). V gave up 4 bases and J gave up 9 bases; unmatched junction bases: 7. The CDR3: CASSLRQGVSPLHF. Written as DNA, the CDR3 is TGTGCCAGCAGCCTAAGACAGGGTGTTTCACCCCTCCACTTT.

The rearrangement uses TRBV7-3 and TRBJ2-3, with TRBD2 matching 7 bases. Trimming took 2 bases from V and 5 from J; bases not matched to a gene: 10. CDR3 length: 16 residues. Germline CDR1 reads SGHTA; CDR2 reads FQGTGA. The CDR3 sequence: CASSLGTTSRGDTQYF. Here the CDR3 DNA reads TGTGCCAGCAGCTTAGGGACTACCTCGAGGGGAGATACGCAGTATTTT.

The CDR3: CATTRNTEAFF. CDR3 bases: TGTGCCACCACTCGGAACACTGAAGCTTTCTTT. The rearrangement joins TRBV28 to TRBJ1-1; no definite D call. Trimming removed 10 bases from V and 1 base from J, with 7 bases in between. The CDR3 has 11 amino acids. Germline V gene data show CDR1 as MDHEN and CDR2 as SYDVKM.

The DNA for the CDR3 is TGTGCCAGCAGTTTCGGGAACACCGGGGAGCTGTTTTTT. Encoded protein: CASSFGNTGELFF. The chain employs TRBV28 and TRBJ2-2, with D unresolved. The CDR3 is 13 amino acids. V was trimmed by 3 bases and J by 1 base, leaving 3 bases between them. CDR1 and CDR2 (germline): MDHEN, SYDVKM. The full variable domain, in which reference TRBV28 and TRBJ2-2 provide the parts outside the CDR3, is DVKVTQSSRYLVKRTGEKVFLECVQDMDHENMFWYRQDPGLGLRLIYFSYDVKMKEKGDIPEGYSVSREKKERFSLILESASTNQTSMYLCASSFGNTGELFFGEGSRLTVL.

The gene calls are TRBV7-9 and TRBJ1-2; 8 bases are a match to TRBD1. Trimming cost V 6 bases and J 7 bases; bases outside gene matches: 10. CDR3 length equals 14 residues. Looked up from germline, CDR1 is SEHNR and CDR2 is FQNEAQ (reference sequence). CDR3 coding DNA: TGTGCCAGCAGTCCTCAGGGGGCCTTAAGTGGCTACACCTTC. Translation: CASSPQGALSGYTF.

V and J are TRBV15 and TRBJ1-1; D unresolved. The length of the CDR3 is 12 residues. The germline V gene has CDR1 LNHNV and CDR2 YYDKDF (reference sequence). Trimming left V 1 base short and J 5 bases short, with 5 bases between. This chain's CDR3 is CATSRALTEAFF. The CDR3 DNA reads as TGTGCCACCAGCAGAGCGTTGACTGAAGCTTTCTTT.

The CDR3 DNA reads TGTGCCAGCGACCGGGACAGGGGTAGGAAAGGAAACACCATATATTTT. Protein sequence: CASDRDRGRKGNTIYF. The genes are TRBV6-4 and TRBJ1-3; 10 nucleotides match TRBD1. This CDR3 has 16 residues. Germline CDR1 MRHNA, CDR2 SNTAGT. The V gene end was trimmed by 8 bases and the J gene end by 4 bases; junction bases not matched to a gene: 11.